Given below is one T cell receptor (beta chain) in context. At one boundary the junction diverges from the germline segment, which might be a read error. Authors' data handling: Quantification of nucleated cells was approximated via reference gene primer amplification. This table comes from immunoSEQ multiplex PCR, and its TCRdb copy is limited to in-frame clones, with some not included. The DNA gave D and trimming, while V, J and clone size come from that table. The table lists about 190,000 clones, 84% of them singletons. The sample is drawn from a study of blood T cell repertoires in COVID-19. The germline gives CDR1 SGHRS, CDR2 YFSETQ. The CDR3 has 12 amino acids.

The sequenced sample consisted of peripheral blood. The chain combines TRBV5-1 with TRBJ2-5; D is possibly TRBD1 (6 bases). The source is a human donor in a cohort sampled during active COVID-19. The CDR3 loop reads CASSEQGLKLNF. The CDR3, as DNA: TGCGCCAGCAGCGAACAGGGCCTAAAACTAAACTTC.